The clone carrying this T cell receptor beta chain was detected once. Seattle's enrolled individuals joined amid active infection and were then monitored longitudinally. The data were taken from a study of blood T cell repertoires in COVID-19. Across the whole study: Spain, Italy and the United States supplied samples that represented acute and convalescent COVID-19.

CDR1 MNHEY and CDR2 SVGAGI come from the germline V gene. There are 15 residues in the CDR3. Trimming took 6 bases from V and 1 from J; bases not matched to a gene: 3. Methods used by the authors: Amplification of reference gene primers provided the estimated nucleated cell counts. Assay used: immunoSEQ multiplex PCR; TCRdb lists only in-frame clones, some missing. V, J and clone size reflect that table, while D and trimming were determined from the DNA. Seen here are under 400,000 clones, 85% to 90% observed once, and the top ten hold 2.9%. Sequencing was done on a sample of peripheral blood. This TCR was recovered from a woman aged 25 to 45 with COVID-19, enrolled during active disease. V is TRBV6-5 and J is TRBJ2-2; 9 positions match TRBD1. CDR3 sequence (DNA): TGTGCCAGCAGCTCGGGACAGGGGAACACCGGGGAGCTGTTTTTT. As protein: CASSSGQGNTGELFF.